This T cell receptor beta chain appears in the sequencing data of a study of cytomegalovirus exposure and HLA in healthy donors. The PCR used 60 Vbeta and 13 Jbeta primers. The repertoire was sequenced with immunoSEQ multiplex PCR; TCRdb's copy has only in-frame clones and lacks some. This sample yields 150,000 or so clones, of which around 80% are seen a single time; about 3.2% belongs to the top ten. The V end lost 1 base, the J end lost 9 bases, and 16 bases lay between the germline ends. CDR3 length: 15 amino acids. Germline CDR1 reads SNHLY; CDR2 reads FYNNEI. The sample was PBMCs. This sequence joins TRBV2 and TRBJ2-1; D remains unclear. This clonotype was obtained from a man between 18 and 35 years old in good health and CMV-seropositive. The CDR3 nucleotides read TGTGCCAGCAGTGAAGTAACTCATACCTCCGTTGAGCAGTTCTTC. Its protein product is CASSEVTHTSVEQFF.